This TCR beta chain was sequenced in a study of blood T cell repertoires in COVID-19. In the study overall: Sample material is recorded as cDNA or gDNA derived from T cells, B-cell-depleted T cells, or PBMCs.

V lost 5 bases and J lost 0, with 8 bases in between. The germline gives CDR1 LNHDA, CDR2 SQIVND (reference sequence). The CDR3 sequence is 15 residues long. Authors' methods: Amplification of reference gene primers provided the estimated nucleated cell counts. Profiling relied on immunoSEQ multiplex PCR, and the TCRdb table lists in-frame clones only, not all of them. V, J and clone size are those of that table, while D and trimming were read from the DNA. The sample includes tens of thousands of clones, around 92% of them seen just once. The chain links TRBV19 to TRBJ1-6, with D tentatively TRBD1 (5 bases). This TCR was recovered from a man aged 45-65 years with COVID-19, enrolled during active disease. Sequencing was performed on peripheral blood. CDR3 protein: CASSVDSSYNSPLHF. The CDR3 DNA reads as TGTGCCAGTAGTGTCGACAGCTCCTATAATTCACCCCTCCACTTT.